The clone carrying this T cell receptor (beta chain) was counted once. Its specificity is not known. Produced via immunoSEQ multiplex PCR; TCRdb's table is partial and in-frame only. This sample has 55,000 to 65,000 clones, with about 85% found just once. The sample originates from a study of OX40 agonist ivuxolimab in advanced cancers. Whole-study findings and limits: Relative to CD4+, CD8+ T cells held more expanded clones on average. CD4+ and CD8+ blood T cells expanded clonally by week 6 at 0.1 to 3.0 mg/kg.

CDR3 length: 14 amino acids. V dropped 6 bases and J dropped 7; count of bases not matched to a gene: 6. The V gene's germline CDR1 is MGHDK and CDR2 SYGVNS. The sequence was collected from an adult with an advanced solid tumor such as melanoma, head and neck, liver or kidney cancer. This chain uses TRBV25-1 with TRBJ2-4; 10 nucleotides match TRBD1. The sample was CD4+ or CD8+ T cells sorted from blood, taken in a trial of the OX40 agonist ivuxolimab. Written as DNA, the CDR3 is TGTGCCAGCAGCCCCGAGGGACAGGGGAACATTCAGTACTTC. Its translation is CASSPEGQGNIQYF.